This T cell receptor beta chain was recovered during a study of T cells in Graves' hyperthyroidism and ophthalmopathy. About the research overall: Once the initial diagnosis was made, peripheral blood was obtained before any treatment.

This clonotype was detected a few times. RNA transcripts were the template for amplifying TCR beta CDR3 regions. The study used the HTBI primer set for a first-round RT-PCR of the TCR CDR3. MiXCR, applied by TCRdb to the multiplex PCR reads, yields one record per CDR3 protein. Of about 400,000 distinct CDR3 sequences listed, more than 13% are singletons. The CDR3 has 14 residues. V was clipped by 5 bases and J by 6 bases, with 13 bases between them. The hyperthyroidism was newly diagnosed and had lasted under 2 months; the patients were aged 18 to 65. Investigators excluded patients with uncontrolled infection, other autoimmune disease, pregnancy or lactation.

The clonotype comes from a woman in her 30s with Graves' hyperthyroidism. Sequencing input: blood. The chain links TRBV12-3 or TRBV12-4 to TRBJ1-4, with D tentatively TRBD1 (5 bases). The DNA for the CDR3 is TGTGCCAGCAGTCCCGGGGGGACTTATGAAAAACTGTTTTTT. It encodes CASSPGGTYEKLFF.